The T cell receptor (beta chain) described here comes from a study of T-cell memory formation after mild COVID-19. About the research overall: Clusters were largely donor specific. Whole-study results and caveats: The study found balanced CD4/CD8 in clones contracting day 15 to 85 and a CD4+ lean in later expanders.

This clonotype was detected a few times. Its antigen is not known. V was cut by 4 bases and J by 4 bases, with 14 bases left in between. The CDR3 spans 14 residues. Looked up from germline, CDR1 is SGHRS and CDR2 is YFSETQ. TCRdb re-called the 5' RACE reads through MiXCR, storing one row per CDR3 protein. The sample consists of around 310,000 distinct CDR3 sequences, more than 13% of them appearing once. The sequence came from a man between 18 and 29 years old who had mild COVID-19 (a few samples of this study predate the infection). Cell type and time point are not known. The chain has TRBV5-1 and TRBJ1-1; D gene uncertain. Sample: PBMCs or a T cell subset sorted from them (not recorded which). The CDR3 spells CASSPGPLGTEAFF. CDR3 DNA sequence: TGCGCCAGCAGCCCCGGCCCCCTGGGCACTGAAGCTTTCTTT.